This T cell receptor (beta chain) was documented in a study of early T cells in non-severe SARS-CoV-2 infection. The CDR3 runs 13 residues. Trimming removed 5 bases from V and 3 bases from J, with 11 bases in between. Germline V gives CDR1 MDHEN, CDR2 SYDVKM. TCRdb re-derived calls from the 5' RACE reads in MiXCR, one entry per CDR3 protein. The sample lists more than 25,000 distinct CDR3 sequences; less than 6.5% were seen once. This clonotype was seen more than once but under ten times. The source material was whole blood. The chain couples TRBV28 to TRBJ2-7; tentatively, D is TRBD1 (5 bases). The clonotype comes from an adult who was a healthcare worker with PCR-confirmed SARS-CoV-2 infection or an uninfected control (not recorded which). The DNA for the CDR3 is TGTGCCAGCAGTCTGACAGCAGGCTACGAGCAGTACTTC. It is translated as CASSLTAGYEQYF.